These 10 T cell receptor beta chains came from one sample sequenced in a study of CD8+ T cells in alopecia areata. Once RNA had been extracted, it was reverse transcribed into cDNA to act as the sequencing template. Assay used: immunoSEQ multiplex PCR; TCRdb lists only in-frame clones, some missing. Of some 150,000 clones in the sample, about 50% are singletons; the top ten hold roughly a fifth. The input for sequencing was CD8+ T cells sorted from blood, taken at week 0. These TCRs come from a human donor with alopecia areata.

V is TRBV9 and J is TRBJ2-3; D might be TRBD1 (5 bases). The CDR3 consists of 12 residues. Germline values: CDR1 SGDLS, CDR2 YYNGEE. V dropped 5 bases and J dropped 1 base, with 5 bases sitting between them. The CDR3 loop reads CASRGGTDTQYF. The CDR3 DNA follows: TGTGCCAGCAGAGGGGGCACAGATACGCAGTATTTT.

The table lists this clone with a few counts. This same CDR3 is encoded by further DNA sequences in the sample. The chain has TRBV4-3 and TRBJ1-2; no definite D call. The length of the CDR3 is 14 residues. Trimming removed 1 base at V and 2 bases at J, with 8 bases between. The germline gives CDR1 LGHNA, CDR2 YSLEER. The CDR3 coding sequence is TGCGCCAGCAGCCAAGGGGGAGGGAACTATGGCTACACCTTC. The encoded protein is CASSQGGGNYGYTF.

The chain has TRBV30 and TRBJ1-2; D remains unclear. Trimming took off 2 bases at V and 4 bases at J, with 14 bases between the two ends. The CDR3 extends over 14 amino acids. Per the germline V gene, CDR1 is GTSNPN and CDR2 is SVGIG (reference sequence). CDR3 coding DNA: TGTGCCTGGAGTAATACTGATCTAATCTATGGCTACACCTTC. Protein product: CAWSNTDLIYGYTF.

The V gene is TRBV11-1, the J gene TRBJ1-1; D possibly corresponds to TRBD1 (5 bases). The V end was cut by 5 bases, the J end by 4 bases, with 14 bases between. The CDR3 totals 14 residues. The germline V gene has CDR1 SGHAT and CDR2 FQDESV (reference sequence). The CDR3 bases are TGTGCCAGCAGCGTAAGGGGAGCCGGCACTGAAGCTTTCTTT. Its protein is CASSVRGAGTEAFF. The full variable domain, completed using reference TRBV11-1 and TRBJ1-1, is EAEVAQSPRYKITEKSQAVAFWCDPISGHATLYWYRQILGQGPELLVQFQDESVVDDSQLPKDRFSAERLKGVDSTLKIQPAELGDSAMYLCASSVRGAGTEAFFGQGTRLTVV.

This chain links TRBV6-5 with TRBJ2-1; 10 positions agree with TRBD2. Per the germline V gene, CDR1 is MNHEY and CDR2 is SVGAGI. Losses at the gene ends were 5 bases for V and 6 bases for J; bases not matched to a gene: 1. The CDR3 length is 13 residues. The CDR3 sequence: CASSQRGGNEQFF. The CDR3 region has the DNA TGTGCCAGCAGTCAGCGGGGGGGCAATGAGCAGTTCTTC.

V gene TRBV4-1 combines with J gene TRBJ2-7; D is undetermined. This CDR3 spans 13 amino acids. CDR1 and CDR2 from the germline V gene are MGHRA and YSYEKL. The ends were cut back, 1 base at V and 6 bases at J, with 10 bases in the middle. In DNA form, the CDR3 reads TGCGCCAGCAGCCAAGGGCGCTGGGCCGAGCAGTACTTC. This codes for CASSQGRWAEQYF.

This clone turned up a few times. The V gene is TRBV29-1, the J gene TRBJ1-1; D remains ambiguous. The CDR3 consists of 16 residues. V lost 0 bases and J 3 bases, leaving 17 bases between the germline ends. Per germline, CDR1 SQVTM and CDR2 ANQGSEA. As DNA, the CDR3 is TGCAGCGTTGAAGATCGCACCAGTGACGGGGACACTGAAGCTTTCTTT. Amino acids: CSVEDRTSDGDTEAFF.

In regard to this clone: The junction departs from the called germline gene at one end, perhaps through a read error. This chain uses TRBV13 with TRBJ1-5; 8 positions match TRBD1. CDR3 length: 17 amino acids. Germline V gene sequence: CDR1 PRHDT, CDR2 FYEKMQ (reference sequence). The CDR3 nucleotides read TGTGCCAGCAGTTTAGGGTCAATCCAGGGGGCTCGTCAGCCCCAGCATTTT. It specifies CASSLGSIQGARQPQHF.

The chain employs TRBV14 and TRBJ2-1, with no clear D. The CDR3 contains 17 residues. With 1 base removed from V and 0 bases from J, the gap between germline ends came to 13 bases. CDR1 SGHDN and CDR2 FVKESK come from the germline V gene. The CDR3 protein is CASSQVITESSYNEQFF. The CDR3 DNA sequence: TGTGCCAGCAGCCAAGTAATAACGGAGAGCTCCTACAATGAGCAGTTCTTC.

This clone was observed a handful of times. This rearrangement joins TRBV6-5 to TRBJ1-1; D not certain. The CDR3 is 13 residues long. Between the trimmed V and J ends, which lost 6 bases and 6 bases, there was a span of 14 bases. Germline-derived CDR1 and CDR2 are MNHEY and SVGAGI. CDR3 loop: CASRDGYIAEAFF. CDR3 sequence (DNA): TGTGCCAGCAGGGATGGATATATTGCTGAAGCTTTCTTT.